These 18 T cell receptor beta chains were all obtained from the same sample, sequenced in a study of T cell responses to AZD1222 COVID-19 vaccine. Clones were read by immunoSEQ multiplex PCR, and TCRdb kept only the in-frame ones, dropping some. The sample records 150,000 or so clones, roughly 89% being singletons. This sample comprised peripheral blood, obtained on day 0 of AZD1222 vaccination. Receptors originate from an adult in good health.

The rearrangement uses TRBV19 and TRBJ2-4, with D uncertain. Per the germline V gene, CDR1 is LNHDA and CDR2 is SQIVND (reference sequence). The CDR3 totals 13 residues. Trimming removed 3 bases at V and 7 bases at J, with 10 bases between. The CDR3 sequence is CASSISDTNIQYF. In DNA form, the CDR3 reads TGTGCCAGTAGTATCTCCGACACGAACATTCAGTACTTC.

The CDR3 nucleotides are TGTGCCAGCAGTAGGTCGGGACTAGTTGGCAATGAGCAGTTCTTC. Its protein product is CASSRSGLVGNEQFF. V is TRBV6-5 and J is TRBJ2-1, with TRBD2 matching over 8 bases. V shed 5 bases, J shed 6 bases, and the junction held 9 bases outside the gene matches. The CDR3 covers 15 residues. CDR1 is MNHEY and CDR2 is SVGAGI in the germline V gene.

The chain links TRBV18 to TRBJ2-2; TRBD1 might be the D (6 bases). CDR1 is KGHSH and CDR2 is LQKENI in the germline V gene. The CDR3 is 11 residues long. Trimming shortened V by 5 bases and J by 12 bases, and 10 bases separated the two germline ends. CDR3 DNA sequence: TGTGCCAGCTCAACAACAGGGAAGCTGTTTTTT. Amino acids: CASSTTGKLFF.

V is TRBV28 and J is TRBJ1-4; a weak D match, TRBD1 (5 bases). CDR1 and CDR2 (germline): MDHEN, SYDVKM. V lost 3 bases to trimming and J lost 7 bases, with 6 bases between them. The CDR3 extends over 12 amino acids. CDR3 protein: CASSFGAEKLFF. The CDR3 coding sequence is TGTGCCAGCAGTTTCGGGGCTGAAAAACTGTTTTTT.

V gene TRBV2 combines with J gene TRBJ1-5; D perhaps matches TRBD1 (5 bases). The CDR3 has 12 residues. V was clipped by 1 base and J by 11 bases, with 9 bases between them. Germline values: CDR1 SNHLY, CDR2 FYNNEI. CDR3 bases: TGTGCCAGCAGTGAAGATGGGGCAGCCCAGCATTTT. Translation gives CASSEDGAAQHF.

This clone was seen a handful of times. The chain links TRBV6-6 to TRBJ1-4; no clear D gene. Germline CDR1 reads MNHNY; CDR2 reads SVGAGI (reference sequence). V was pared by 5 bases and J by 8 bases, with 12 bases between. The CDR3 covers 13 residues. The CDR3 DNA reads TGTGCCAGCAGTCTTCGACCGAGGGAAAAACTGTTTTTT. This translates into CASSLRPREKLFF.

The chain combines TRBV5-1 with TRBJ2-7, with D perhaps matching TRBD1 (5 bases). This CDR3 contains 14 residues. The ends were cut back, 6 bases at V and 1 base at J, with 14 bases in the middle. Germline CDR1 is SGHRS and CDR2 is YFSETQ. CDR3 amino acids: CASTPGHPSYEQYF. Here the CDR3 DNA reads TGCGCCAGCACGCCAGGGCACCCATCCTACGAGCAGTACTTC.

The chain links TRBV9 to TRBJ1-3; D is undetermined. Germline V gene data show CDR1 as SGDLS and CDR2 as YYNGEE. V was pared by 3 bases and J by 4 bases, with 23 bases between. The CDR3 extends over 18 amino acids. The CDR3 loop reads CASSAGKAADFRGNTIYF. CDR3 in DNA: TGTGCCAGCAGCGCCGGAAAGGCGGCCGACTTCCGAGGAAACACCATATATTTT.

This clone was recorded once. This chain joins TRBV28 and TRBJ1-2; D gene unclear. V was pared by 8 bases and J by 3 bases, with 10 bases between. CDR3 length equals 12 residues. Germline V lookup: CDR1 MDHEN, CDR2 SYDVKM. The CDR3 spells CASGRGDYGYTF. As DNA, the CDR3 is TGTGCCAGCGGGCGGGGAGACTATGGCTACACCTTC.

The chain links TRBV5-1 to TRBJ2-2; TRBD1 might be the D (5 bases). With 4 bases removed from V and 3 bases from J, the gap between germline ends came to 16 bases. This CDR3 is 16 amino acids long. From germline, CDR1 is SGHRS and CDR2 YFSETQ. The CDR3 protein is CASSLARQIDTGELFF. The DNA for the CDR3 is TGCGCCAGCAGCCTGGCTCGACAGATCGACACCGGGGAGCTGTTTTTT. Filled out from reference TRBV5-1 and TRBJ2-2, the complete variable domain reads KAGVTQTPRYLIKTRGQQVTLSCSPISGHRSVSWYQQTPGQGLQFLFEYFSETQRNKGNFPGRFSGRQFSNSRSEMNVSTLELGDSALYLCASSLARQIDTGELFFGEGSRLTVL.

This chain uses TRBV7-2 with TRBJ1-1; 7 nucleotides align to TRBD1. The junction had 2 bases not matched to a gene; V was cut back by 5 bases and J by 2 bases. Looked up from germline, CDR1 is SGHTA and CDR2 is FQGNSA. CDR3 length: 13 residues. CDR3 DNA sequence: TGTGCCAGCAGCCGGGACAGAAACACTGAAGCTTTCTTT. Translating it yields CASSRDRNTEAFF. Based on the CDR3 plus reference TRBV7-2 and TRBJ1-1, the full variable domain is GAGVSQSPSNKVTEKGKDVELRCDPISGHTALYWYRQSLGQGLEFLIYFQGNSAPDKSGLPSDRFSAERTGGSVSTLTIQRTQQEDSAVYLCASSRDRNTEAFFGQGTRLTVV.

Points on this clone: The same CDR3 arises from other DNA sequences in this sample as well. The chain has TRBV5-1 and TRBJ2-7; 11 bases match TRBD2. With V trimmed by 8 bases and J by 3 bases, 4 bases remained unmatched. Per the germline V gene, CDR1 is SGHRS and CDR2 is YFSETQ. This CDR3 has 13 amino acids. DNA for the CDR3: TGCGCCAGTTCCGGGACTAGCGGCTACGAGCAGTACTTC. Encoded protein: CASSGTSGYEQYF.

This chain links TRBV5-5 with TRBJ2-7, with a possible D match to TRBD1 (6 bases). The CDR3 runs to 13 residues. Trimming took off 4 bases at V and 3 bases at J, with 11 bases between the two ends. CDR1 is SGHKS, CDR2 YYEKEE, per germline (reference sequence). The CDR3 sequence: CASSPQGIYEQYF. The DNA of the CDR3 is TGTGCCAGCAGCCCCCAGGGGATCTACGAGCAGTACTTC.

This clone turned up a few times. J is TRBJ2-7 and V is TRBV6-2 or TRBV6-3, with a tentative D call TRBD2 (6 bases). The CDR3 totals 14 residues. Germline V gene data show CDR1 as MNHEY and CDR2 as SVGEGT. The ends were cut back, 3 bases at V and 3 bases at J, with 12 bases in the middle. Here the CDR3 DNA reads TGTGCCAGCAGTTATACGGGACTCGACTACGAGCAGTACTTC. It is translated as CASSYTGLDYEQYF.

This chain connects TRBV5-5 to TRBJ2-1; no reliable D call. The CDR3 is made up of 14 amino acids. Germline V gives CDR1 SGHKS, CDR2 YYEKEE (reference sequence). The germline V and J ends were trimmed by 5 bases and 8 bases, with 17 bases remaining between them. Here the CDR3 reads CASSFSERWDEQFF. The DNA for the CDR3 is TGTGCCAGCAGTTTTTCGGAGAGGTGGGATGAGCAGTTCTTC.

The J gene is TRBJ1-2, the V gene TRBV6-5, with 9 bases matching TRBD1. CDR3 size: 12 residues. Looked up from germline, CDR1 is MNHEY and CDR2 is SVGAGI. J gave up 9 bases and V 7 bases, and 6 bases lay outside the gene matches. The CDR3 DNA sequence: TGTGCCAGCAAAGGGACAGGGATTAGCTACACCTTC. Residues: CASKGTGISYTF.

The chain employs TRBV28 and TRBJ1-2; possible D gene TRBD1, 5 bases. CDR1 is MDHEN, CDR2 SYDVKM, per germline. The CDR3 is 14 residues long. The V end lost 3 bases, the J end lost 4 bases, and 12 bases lay between the germline ends. CDR3 coding DNA: TGTGCCAGCAGTTTTGGGGGACGGACCTATGGCTACACCTTC. This encodes CASSFGGRTYGYTF.

Note on this clone: Other DNA sequences of this sample code for an identical CDR3. The rearrangement links TRBV28 to TRBJ2-5; the match to TRBD1 covers 7 bases. V shed 5 bases, J shed 4 bases, and the junction held 7 bases outside the gene matches. CDR1 MDHEN and CDR2 SYDVKM come from the germline V gene. The CDR3 is made up of 14 amino acids. In nucleotides, the CDR3 is TGTGCCAGCAGTCGGGGACAGTCCCGAGAGACCCAGTACTTC. Translated: CASSRGQSRETQYF.